A single sample gave rise to the 8 T cell receptor beta chains below, sequenced in a study of technical replicates of blood from a few donors (dated by TCRdb to about 2017). The method behind the library was the immunoSEQ multiplex PCR assay. TCRdb retrieved this table from immuneACCESS and kept in-frame rearrangements only. Not all clones are present; in checked studies, unresolved V genes account for under half, and no reason is known for the remainder. This sample holds tens of thousands of clones; about 97% were observed only once. The ten largest clonotypes hold over 0.2% of the sample. Source material: T cells isolated from PBMCs. The receptor set was obtained from a human donor in good health.

Comment on this clone: Additional DNA sequences in this sample encode the identical CDR3. This sequence joins TRBV7-9 and TRBJ1-1; maybe TRBD1 (6 bases). Germline-derived CDR1 and CDR2 are SEHNR and FQNEAQ (reference sequence). The CDR3 is 14 residues long. V was clipped by 1 base and J by 1 base, with 7 bases between them. CDR3 loop: CASSLVTGNTEAFF. CDR3 DNA: TGTGCCAGCAGCTTAGTGACAGGGAACACTGAAGCTTTCTTT.

This chain joins TRBV6-1 and TRBJ1-1; D unclear. Germline CDR1 reads MNHNS; CDR2 reads SASEGT. V was cut by 3 bases and J by 1 base, with 6 bases left in between. The length of the CDR3 is 13 residues. The CDR3 sequence: CASSDGGNTEAFF. For the CDR3, the DNA is TGTGCCAGCAGTGATGGAGGGAACACTGAAGCTTTCTTT.

The chain carries TRBV4-2 and TRBJ2-5, with TRBD2 matching 7 bases. Germline V lookup: CDR1 LGHNA, CDR2 YNFKEQ. The CDR3 totals 15 residues. J gave up 3 bases and V 1 base, and 5 bases lay outside the gene matches. CDR3 sequence (DNA): TGTGCCAGCAGCCAAGTAATGGCGGGAGAAGAGACCCAGTACTTC. This codes for CASSQVMAGEETQYF.

The genes are TRBV13 and TRBJ2-6, with TRBD2 as a possible D gene (5 bases). This CDR3 region has 16 residues. Germline V gives CDR1 PRHDT, CDR2 FYEKMQ (reference sequence). The germline V and J ends were trimmed by 1 base and 2 bases, with 9 bases remaining between them. Here the CDR3 reads CASSLVFSAGANVLTF. CDR3 sequence (DNA): TGTGCCAGCAGCTTAGTCTTTAGCGCTGGGGCCAACGTCCTGACTTTC.

The chain couples TRBV7-6 to TRBJ1-4; weak D call: TRBD1 (5 bases). The CDR3 is made up of 13 amino acids. V was pared by 5 bases and J by 6 bases, with 10 bases between. Germline CDR1 and CDR2: SGHVS and FNYEAQ. Written as DNA, the CDR3 is TGTGCCAGCAGCGCCGGGACTTATGAAAAACTGTTTTTT. It yields the protein CASSAGTYEKLFF.

This chain links TRBV4-1 with TRBJ2-1; 7 bases fit TRBD2. The germline V gene encodes CDR1 MGHRA and CDR2 YSYEKL. This CDR3 is built from 13 residues. After removal of 5 bases from V and 11 bases from J, the junction contained 9 bases not matched to a gene. For the CDR3, the DNA is TGCGCCAGCAGCACACCACCGGGACTAAAGCAGTTCTTC. Translation: CASSTPPGLKQFF.

V gene TRBV7-9 combines with J gene TRBJ2-7, with 7 bases fitting TRBD2. This CDR3 is built from 15 residues. Germline-derived CDR1 and CDR2 are SEHNR and FQNEAQ (reference sequence). Trimming at V came to 1 base and at J to 5 bases, leaving 8 bases not matched to a gene. DNA for the CDR3: TGTGCCAGCAGCTTAGTGGGGAGGGCGGGCGACGAGCAGTACTTC. This gives the protein CASSLVGRAGDEQYF.

The chain recombines TRBV9 with TRBJ1-1, with a weak D call TRBD1 (6 bases). Looked up from germline, CDR1 is SGDLS and CDR2 is YYNGEE. The CDR3 extends over 12 amino acids. V lost 4 bases, J lost 10 bases, and 14 bases lay in between. CDR3 protein: CASSRDTLGAFF. CDR3 bases: TGTGCCAGCAGCCGGGACACGCTCGGAGCTTTCTTT.